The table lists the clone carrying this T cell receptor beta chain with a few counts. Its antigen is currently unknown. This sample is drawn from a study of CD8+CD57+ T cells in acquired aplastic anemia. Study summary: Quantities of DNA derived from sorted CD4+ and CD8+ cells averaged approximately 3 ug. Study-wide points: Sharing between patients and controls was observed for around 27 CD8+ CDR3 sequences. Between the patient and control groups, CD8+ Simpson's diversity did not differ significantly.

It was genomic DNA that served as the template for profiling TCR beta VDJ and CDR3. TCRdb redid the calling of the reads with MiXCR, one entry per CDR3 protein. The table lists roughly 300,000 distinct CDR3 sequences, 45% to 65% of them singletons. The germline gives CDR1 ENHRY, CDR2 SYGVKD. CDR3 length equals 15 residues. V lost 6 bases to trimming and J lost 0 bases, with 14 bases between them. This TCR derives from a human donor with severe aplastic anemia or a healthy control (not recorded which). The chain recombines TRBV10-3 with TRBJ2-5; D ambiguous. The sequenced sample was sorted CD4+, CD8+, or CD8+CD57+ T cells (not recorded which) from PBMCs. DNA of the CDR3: TGTGCCATCAGGATGGACGGGCGGAACCAAGAGACCCAGTACTTC. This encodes CAIRMDGRNQETQYF.